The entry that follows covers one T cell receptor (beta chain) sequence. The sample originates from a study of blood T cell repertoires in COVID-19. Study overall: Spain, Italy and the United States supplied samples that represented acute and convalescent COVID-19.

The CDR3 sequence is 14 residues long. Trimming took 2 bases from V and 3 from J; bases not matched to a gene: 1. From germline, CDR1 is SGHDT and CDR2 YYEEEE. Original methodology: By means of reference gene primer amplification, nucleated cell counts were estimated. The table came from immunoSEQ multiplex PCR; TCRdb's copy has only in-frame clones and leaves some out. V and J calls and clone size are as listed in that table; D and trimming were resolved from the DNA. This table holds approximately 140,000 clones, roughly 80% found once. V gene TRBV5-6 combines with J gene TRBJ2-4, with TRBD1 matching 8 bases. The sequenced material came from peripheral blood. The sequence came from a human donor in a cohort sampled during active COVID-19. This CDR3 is CASSFGTGKNIQYF. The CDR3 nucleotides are TGTGCCAGCAGCTTTGGGACAGGCAAAAACATTCAGTACTTC.